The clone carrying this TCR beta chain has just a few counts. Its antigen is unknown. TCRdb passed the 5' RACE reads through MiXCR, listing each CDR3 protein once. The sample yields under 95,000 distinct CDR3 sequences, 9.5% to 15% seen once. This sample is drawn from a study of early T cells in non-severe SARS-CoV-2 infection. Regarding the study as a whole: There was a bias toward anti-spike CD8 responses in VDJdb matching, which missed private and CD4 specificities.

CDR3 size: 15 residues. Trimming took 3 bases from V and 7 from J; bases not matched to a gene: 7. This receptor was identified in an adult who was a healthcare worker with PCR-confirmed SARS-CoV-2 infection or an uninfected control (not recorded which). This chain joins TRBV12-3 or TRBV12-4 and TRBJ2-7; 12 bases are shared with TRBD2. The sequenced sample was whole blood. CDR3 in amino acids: CASSFLLAGGKEQYF. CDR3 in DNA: TGTGCCAGCAGTTTCCTACTAGCGGGAGGAAAAGAGCAGTACTTC.